These 17 T cell receptor beta chains originate from one sample sequenced in a study of Ad26.COV2.S vaccination and SARS-CoV-2 variants. Measured with immunoSEQ multiplex PCR; TCRdb has only the in-frame clones, and not every one. Found here are roughly 680,000 clones, more than 80% of them singletons; the top ten hold 1.5%. Treatment denoted: about 20 received Ad26.COV2.S at low or high dose, single or two shots; a few received placebo; per-sample allocation not given. The study sampled participants on day 63 after the first vaccine or placebo injection. Material: peripheral blood, obtained in a trial of Ad26.COV2.S vaccine versus placebo. The receptors were gathered from a person aged 18 to 65 who received the Ad26.COV2.S COVID-19 vaccine or a placebo.

The CDR3 DNA follows: TGTGCCAGCAGCTTCTCCAGCAACCAAGAGACCCAGTACTTC. Its translation: CASSFSSNQETQYF. J is TRBJ2-5 and V is TRBV11-3; D call uncertain. Germline V gene sequence: CDR1 SGHNT, CDR2 YENEEA. The CDR3 runs 14 residues. The germline V and J ends were trimmed by 3 bases and 0 bases, with 8 bases remaining between them.

This clone was counted a single time. V gene TRBV10-3 combines with J gene TRBJ1-1, with 9 bases lining up with TRBD1. The germline V gene encodes CDR1 ENHRY and CDR2 SYGVKD. Germline trimming cut 2 bases from V and 5 bases from J; bases unmatched to any gene: 6. The CDR3 runs 15 residues. The CDR3 protein is CAISEPGQGGTEAFF. In DNA form, the CDR3 reads TGTGCCATCAGTGAGCCGGGACAGGGAGGAACTGAAGCTTTCTTT.

The chain has TRBV10-3 and TRBJ2-5; no reliable D call. The V end was cut by 8 bases, the J end by 2 bases, with 6 bases between. The germline V gene encodes CDR1 ENHRY and CDR2 SYGVKD. The CDR3 is 11 amino acids. CDR3 coding DNA: TGTGCCATCGGGCAGCAAGAGACCCAGTACTTC. Encoded protein: CAIGQQETQYF.

Written as DNA, the CDR3 is TGTGCCAGCAGCCATACAGGGACGGGGGACGAGCAGTACTTC. Its translation: CASSHTGTGDEQYF. This chain connects TRBV5-6 to TRBJ2-7; D tentatively fits TRBD1 or TRBD2 (6 bases each). Germline CDR1 reads SGHDT; CDR2 reads YYEEEE. The CDR3 spans 14 residues. Deletions cut 4 bases from V and 5 bases from J, with 16 bases between.

This chain joins TRBV6-5 and TRBJ1-6; 7 bases line up with TRBD1. CDR3 length equals 15 residues. V gave up 6 bases and J gave up 4 bases; unmatched junction bases: 6. Germline lookup yields CDR1 MNHEY and CDR2 SVGAGI. CDR3 nucleotide sequence: TGTGCCAGCAGGGGACAGACCACATATAATTCACCCCTCCACTTT. Protein sequence: CASRGQTTYNSPLHF.

V is TRBV7-2 and J is TRBJ2-7; 9 nucleotides match TRBD2. The CDR3 loop spans 15 amino acids. Losses at the gene ends were 3 bases for V and 7 bases for J; bases not matched to a gene: 10. Germline CDR1 and CDR2: SGHTA and FQGNSA. CDR3: CASSLASGIPGEQYF. As DNA, the CDR3 is TGTGCCAGCAGCTTGGCTAGCGGGATCCCGGGAGAGCAGTACTTC.

This chain uses TRBV10-3 with TRBJ2-3, with no clear D. Trimming stripped 6 bases from V and 0 bases from J, with 10 bases between. Germline loops: CDR1 ENHRY, CDR2 SYGVKD. The CDR3 runs to 14 residues. The CDR3 reads CAISPPGSTDTQYF. The CDR3 DNA follows: TGTGCCATCAGCCCGCCCGGGAGCACAGATACGCAGTATTTT.

The chain couples TRBV10-1 to TRBJ2-1; D may be TRBD2 (6 bases). The CDR3 is made up of 16 amino acids. The ends were cut back, 0 bases at V and 10 bases at J, with 19 bases in the middle. Germline V gene sequence: CDR1 WNHNN, CDR2 SYGVQD (reference sequence). In nucleotides, the CDR3 is TGCGCCAGCAGTGAGTCGGGAGCGGGCCTAGGGAGGGAGCAGTTCTTC. Translation gives CASSESGAGLGREQFF.

The chain links TRBV6-2 or TRBV6-3 to TRBJ1-6; D uncertain. The CDR3 is made up of 13 amino acids. Trimming stripped 0 bases from V and 9 bases from J, with 6 bases between. CDR1 MNHEY and CDR2 SVGEGT come from the germline V gene. The CDR3 bases are TGTGCCAGCAGTTACTCGATCTTTTCACCCCTCCACTTT. It encodes CASSYSIFSPLHF.

This rearrangement joins TRBV7-9 to TRBJ2-6; either TRBD1 or TRBD2 may supply D (5 bases each). The CDR3 runs 17 residues. The V and J ends lost 2 bases and 2 bases respectively, with 13 bases between them. Germline assignment: CDR1 SEHNR and CDR2 FQNEAQ (reference sequence). In DNA form, the CDR3 reads TGTGCCAGCAGCTTACCCGGGGCGTCGACTGGGGCCAACGTCCTGACTTTC. It is translated as CASSLPGASTGANVLTF.

The chain combines TRBV7-2 with TRBJ2-7; D gene ambiguous. V was cut by 5 bases and J by 4 bases, with 9 bases left in between. From germline, CDR1 is SGHTA and CDR2 FQGNSA. This CDR3 contains 12 residues. The DNA for the CDR3 is TGTGCCAGCAGCCACCAAGGTTACGAGCAGTACTTC. It translates to CASSHQGYEQYF.

This clone was recorded only once. V is TRBV5-1 and J is TRBJ2-7; possible D gene TRBD1, 6 bases. This CDR3 is 14 amino acids long. Germline CDR1 and CDR2: SGHRS and YFSETQ. With 7 bases removed from V and 2 bases from J, the gap between germline ends came to 16 bases. The CDR3 coding sequence is TGCGCCAGCGCAACAGGGTTATCAACCTACGAGCAGTACTTC. Translated: CASATGLSTYEQYF.

This clone is a singleton in its sample. V is TRBV5-1 and J is TRBJ2-2; 11 bases match TRBD2. This CDR3 has 14 amino acids. CDR1 is SGHRS and CDR2 is YFSETQ in the germline V gene. Trimming at V came to 4 bases and at J to 7 bases, leaving 3 bases not matched to a gene. Here the CDR3 reads CASSNTSGGGELFF. CDR3 coding DNA: TGCGCCAGCAGCAATACTAGCGGGGGCGGGGAGCTGTTTTTT.

The rearrangement joins TRBV20-1 to TRBJ1-2; 8 positions agree with TRBD1. J gave up 1 base and V 4 bases, and 5 bases lay outside the gene matches. The CDR3 is 14 residues long. Per germline, CDR1 DFQATT and CDR2 SNEGSKA (reference sequence). The CDR3 bases are TGCAGTGCTATTGACAGGGGAGGTAACTATGGCTACACCTTC. This codes for CSAIDRGGNYGYTF.

The chain couples TRBV5-5 to TRBJ1-5; D unresolved. Germline V CDR1 and CDR2: SGHKS, YYEKEE (reference sequence). V was shortened by 5 bases and J by 5 bases, with 11 bases between the two germline ends. The CDR3 runs 13 residues. The CDR3: CASREGFYQPQHF. The CDR3 DNA reads TGTGCCAGCAGGGAAGGGTTTTATCAGCCCCAGCATTTT.

This sequence joins TRBV2 and TRBJ2-7, with TRBD1 matching over 7 bases. Unmatched junction bases numbered 7, after V lost 2 bases and J lost 0 bases. This CDR3 is 16 amino acids long. Germline V gives CDR1 SNHLY, CDR2 FYNNEI. The CDR3 sequence is CASSERTGSSSYEQYF. CDR3 coding DNA: TGTGCCAGCAGTGAAAGGACAGGCTCGAGCTCCTACGAGCAGTACTTC.

V gene TRBV9 combines with J gene TRBJ2-1; 9 positions match TRBD2. With V trimmed by 4 bases and J by 9 bases, 5 bases remained unmatched. The CDR3 totals 13 residues. Germline CDR1 is SGDLS and CDR2 is YYNGEE. The CDR3: CASSITSGSEQFF. CDR3 coding DNA: TGTGCCAGCAGCATCACTAGCGGGTCTGAGCAGTTCTTC.